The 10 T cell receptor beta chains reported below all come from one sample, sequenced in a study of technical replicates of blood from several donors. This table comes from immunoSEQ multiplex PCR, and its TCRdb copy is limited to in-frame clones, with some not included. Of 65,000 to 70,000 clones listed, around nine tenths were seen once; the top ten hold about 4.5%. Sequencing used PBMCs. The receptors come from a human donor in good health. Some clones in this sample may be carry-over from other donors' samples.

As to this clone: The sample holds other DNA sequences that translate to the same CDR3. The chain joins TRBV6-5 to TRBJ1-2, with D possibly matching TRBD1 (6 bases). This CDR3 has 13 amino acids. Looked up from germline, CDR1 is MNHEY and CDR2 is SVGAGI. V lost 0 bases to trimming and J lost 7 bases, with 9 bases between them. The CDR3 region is CASSYSPRGGYTF. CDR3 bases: TGTGCCAGCAGTTACTCTCCCAGGGGTGGCTACACCTTC.

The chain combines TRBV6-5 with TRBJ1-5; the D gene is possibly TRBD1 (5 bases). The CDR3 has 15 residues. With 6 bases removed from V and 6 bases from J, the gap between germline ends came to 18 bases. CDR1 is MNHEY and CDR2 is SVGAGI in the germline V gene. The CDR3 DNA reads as TGTGCCAGCAGCACCGGGGAGGTTGGGGGTCAGCCCCAGCATTTT. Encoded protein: CASSTGEVGGQPQHF.

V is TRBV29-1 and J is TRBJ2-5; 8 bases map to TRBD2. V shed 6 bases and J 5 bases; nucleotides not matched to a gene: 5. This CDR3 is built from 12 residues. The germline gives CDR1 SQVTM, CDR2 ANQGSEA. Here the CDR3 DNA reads TGCAGCGTAAGCGGGAGCGGGGAGACCCAGTACTTC. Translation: CSVSGSGETQYF.

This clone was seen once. The CDR3 sequence: CASSGLTGVMNTEAFF. The CDR3 region has the DNA TGCGCCAGCAGCGGACTTACAGGGGTCATGAACACTGAAGCTTTCTTT. This chain joins TRBV5-1 and TRBJ1-1; 7 positions agree with TRBD1. This CDR3 is 16 amino acids long. Trimming at V came to 4 bases and at J to 0 bases, leaving 9 bases not matched to a gene. CDR1 is SGHRS, CDR2 YFSETQ, per germline.

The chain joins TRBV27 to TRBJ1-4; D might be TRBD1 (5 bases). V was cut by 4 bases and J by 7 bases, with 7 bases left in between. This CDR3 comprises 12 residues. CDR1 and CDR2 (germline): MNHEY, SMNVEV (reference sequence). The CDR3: CASSSRGEKLFF. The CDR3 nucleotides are TGTGCCAGCAGTTCAAGGGGTGAAAAACTGTTTTTT.

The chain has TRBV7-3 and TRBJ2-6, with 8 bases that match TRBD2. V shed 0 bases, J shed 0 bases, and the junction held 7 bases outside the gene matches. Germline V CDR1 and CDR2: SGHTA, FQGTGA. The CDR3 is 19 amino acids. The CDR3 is CASSLTRAGGLSGANVLTF. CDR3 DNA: TGTGCCAGCAGCTTAACTAGGGCGGGGGGTCTCTCTGGGGCCAACGTCCTGACTTTC.

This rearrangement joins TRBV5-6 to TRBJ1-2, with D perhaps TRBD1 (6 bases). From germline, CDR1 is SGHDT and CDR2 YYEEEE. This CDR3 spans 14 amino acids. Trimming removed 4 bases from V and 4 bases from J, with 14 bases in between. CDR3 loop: CASSALAQGYGYTF. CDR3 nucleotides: TGTGCCAGCAGCGCTTTAGCACAGGGCTATGGCTACACCTTC.

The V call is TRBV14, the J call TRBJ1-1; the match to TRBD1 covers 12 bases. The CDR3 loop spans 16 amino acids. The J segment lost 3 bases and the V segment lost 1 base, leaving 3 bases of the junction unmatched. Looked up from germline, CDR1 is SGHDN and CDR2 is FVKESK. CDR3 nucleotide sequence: TGTGCCAGCAGCCAAGTGGGACAGGGGGCCTACACTGAAGCTTTCTTT. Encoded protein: CASSQVGQGAYTEAFF.

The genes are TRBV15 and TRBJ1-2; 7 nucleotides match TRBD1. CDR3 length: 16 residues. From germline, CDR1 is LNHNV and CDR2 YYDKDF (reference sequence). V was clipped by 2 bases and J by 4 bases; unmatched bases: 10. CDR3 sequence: CATSRPSRAGGYGYTF. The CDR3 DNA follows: TGTGCCACCAGCAGACCTTCCAGGGCAGGGGGCTATGGCTACACCTTC.

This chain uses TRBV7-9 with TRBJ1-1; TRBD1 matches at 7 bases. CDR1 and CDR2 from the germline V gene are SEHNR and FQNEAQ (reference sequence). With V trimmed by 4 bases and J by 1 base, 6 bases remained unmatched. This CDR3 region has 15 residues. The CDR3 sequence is CASSSGQAANTEAFF. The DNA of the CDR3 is TGTGCCAGCAGCTCTGGACAGGCCGCGAACACTGAAGCTTTCTTT.